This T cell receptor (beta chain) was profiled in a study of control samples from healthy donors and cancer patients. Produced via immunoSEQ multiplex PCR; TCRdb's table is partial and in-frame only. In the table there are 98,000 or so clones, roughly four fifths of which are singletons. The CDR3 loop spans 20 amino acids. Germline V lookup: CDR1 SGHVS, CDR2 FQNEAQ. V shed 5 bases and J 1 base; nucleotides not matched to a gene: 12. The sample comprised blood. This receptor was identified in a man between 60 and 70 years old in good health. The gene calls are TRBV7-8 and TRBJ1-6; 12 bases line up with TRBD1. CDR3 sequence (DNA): TGTGCCAGCAGCGGTAGCCGGGACAGGGGGCTGAGGTCCTATAATTCACCCCTCCACTTT. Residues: CASSGSRDRGLRSYNSPLHF.